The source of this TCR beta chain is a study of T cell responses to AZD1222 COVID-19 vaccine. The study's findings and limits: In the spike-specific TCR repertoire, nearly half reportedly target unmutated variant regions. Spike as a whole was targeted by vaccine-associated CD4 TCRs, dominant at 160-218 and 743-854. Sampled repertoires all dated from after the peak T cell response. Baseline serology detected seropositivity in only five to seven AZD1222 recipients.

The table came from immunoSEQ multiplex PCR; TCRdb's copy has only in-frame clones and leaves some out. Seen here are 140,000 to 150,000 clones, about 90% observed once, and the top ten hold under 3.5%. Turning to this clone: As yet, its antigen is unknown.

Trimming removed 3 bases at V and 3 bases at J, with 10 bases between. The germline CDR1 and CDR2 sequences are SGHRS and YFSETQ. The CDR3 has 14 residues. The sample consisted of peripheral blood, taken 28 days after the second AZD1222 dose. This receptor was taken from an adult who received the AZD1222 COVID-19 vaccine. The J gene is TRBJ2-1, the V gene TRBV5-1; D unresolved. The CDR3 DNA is TGCGCCAGCAGCTCTGGCCTGGGCTACAATGAGCAGTTCTTC. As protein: CASSSGLGYNEQFF.